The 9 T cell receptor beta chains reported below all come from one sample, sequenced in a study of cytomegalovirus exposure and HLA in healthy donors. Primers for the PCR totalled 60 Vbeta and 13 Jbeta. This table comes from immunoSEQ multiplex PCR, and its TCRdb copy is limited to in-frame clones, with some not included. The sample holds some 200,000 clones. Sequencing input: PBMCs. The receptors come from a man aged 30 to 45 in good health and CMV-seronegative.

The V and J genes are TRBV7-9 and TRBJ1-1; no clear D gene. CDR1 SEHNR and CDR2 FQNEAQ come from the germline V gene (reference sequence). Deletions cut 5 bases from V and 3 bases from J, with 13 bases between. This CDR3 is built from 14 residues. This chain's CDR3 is CASSHSARDTEAFF. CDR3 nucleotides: TGTGCCAGCAGCCACTCCGCTCGGGACACTGAAGCTTTCTTT.

CDR3 residues: CAWAHNLRTGLETQYF. CDR3 bases: TGTGCCTGGGCGCACAACCTCCGGACAGGGCTTGAGACCCAGTACTTC. V is TRBV30 and J is TRBJ2-5, with 8 bases matching TRBD1. Trimming at V came to 5 bases and at J to 5 bases, leaving 16 bases not matched to a gene. The CDR3 length is 16 residues. CDR1 and CDR2 (germline): GTSNPN, SVGIG (reference sequence).

The CDR3 nucleotides are TGTGCCAGCTCACGCGGGACAGGGGAATATGGCTACACCTTC. Its protein product is CASSRGTGEYGYTF. The J gene is TRBJ1-2, the V gene TRBV18, with 10 positions matching TRBD1. CDR1 is KGHSH, CDR2 LQKENI, per germline. V dropped 4 bases and J dropped 5; count of bases not matched to a gene: 4. The CDR3 runs 14 residues.

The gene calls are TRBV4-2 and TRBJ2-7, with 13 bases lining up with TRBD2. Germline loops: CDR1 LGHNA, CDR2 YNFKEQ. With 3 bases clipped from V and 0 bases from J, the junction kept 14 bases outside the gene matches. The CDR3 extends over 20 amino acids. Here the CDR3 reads CASSHQDSGTSGAHSYEQYF. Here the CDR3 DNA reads TGTGCCAGCAGCCATCAGGACTCCGGGACTAGCGGGGCCCACTCCTACGAGCAGTACTTC.

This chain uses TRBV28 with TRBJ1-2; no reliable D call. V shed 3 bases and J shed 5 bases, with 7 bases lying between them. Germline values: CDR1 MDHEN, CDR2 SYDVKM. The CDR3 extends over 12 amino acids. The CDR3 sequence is CASSFRSYGYTF. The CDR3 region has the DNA TGTGCCAGCAGTTTTCGGTCATATGGCTACACCTTC.

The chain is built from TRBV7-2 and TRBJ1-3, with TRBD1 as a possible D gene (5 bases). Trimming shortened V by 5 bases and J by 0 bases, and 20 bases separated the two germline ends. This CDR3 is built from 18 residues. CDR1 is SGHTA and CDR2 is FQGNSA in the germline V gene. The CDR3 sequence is CASSPQTVSPNSGNTIYF. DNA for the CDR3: TGTGCCAGCAGCCCCCAGACAGTAAGCCCTAACTCTGGAAACACCATATATTTT.

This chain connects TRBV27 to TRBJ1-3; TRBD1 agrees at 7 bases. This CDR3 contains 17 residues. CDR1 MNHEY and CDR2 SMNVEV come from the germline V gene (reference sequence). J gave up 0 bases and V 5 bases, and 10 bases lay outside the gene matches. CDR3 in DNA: TGTGCCAGCAGTCCAATCAGGACAGGTTTCTCTGGAAACACCATATATTTT. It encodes CASSPIRTGFSGNTIYF.

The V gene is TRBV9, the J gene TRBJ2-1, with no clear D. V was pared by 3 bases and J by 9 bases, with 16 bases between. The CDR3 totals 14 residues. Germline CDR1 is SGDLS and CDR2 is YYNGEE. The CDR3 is CASSARVERGEQFF. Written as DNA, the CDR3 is TGTGCCAGCAGCGCACGGGTAGAGCGCGGTGAGCAGTTCTTC.

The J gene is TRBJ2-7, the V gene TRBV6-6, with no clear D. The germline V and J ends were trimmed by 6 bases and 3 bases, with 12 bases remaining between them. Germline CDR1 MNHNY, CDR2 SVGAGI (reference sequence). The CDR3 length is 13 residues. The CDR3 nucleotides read TGTGCCAGCAGGATGGCCGTAAACTACGAGCAGTACTTC. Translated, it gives CASRMAVNYEQYF.